What follows describes a single TCR beta chain. Its antigen is undetermined. These data are taken from a study of monozygotic twins with inflammatory bowel disease. TCRdb re-called the 5' RACE reads, yielding one record per CDR3 amino acid sequence without DNA. The sample holds about 380,000 distinct CDR3 sequences. Germline loops: CDR1 LGHDT, CDR2 YNNKEL (reference sequence). The CDR3 loop spans 14 amino acids. Study-wide results and caveats: No difference was seen in repertoire similarity between concordant and discordant twins, possibly from limited power. Patients received differing immunosuppressive treatments, which may have added variability to their repertoires. People with IBD had fewer clonotypes in common with others than healthy twins did, especially with disease activity.

The receptor was isolated from a human donor with ulcerative colitis or Crohn's disease, or a healthy co-twin of an affected twin (not recorded which). Sequencing was performed on blood. The J gene is TRBJ1-6, the V gene TRBV3-1; TCRdb's D gene call, TRBD1, goes unchecked for lack of DNA. CDR3: CASSQDLAGTPLHF.